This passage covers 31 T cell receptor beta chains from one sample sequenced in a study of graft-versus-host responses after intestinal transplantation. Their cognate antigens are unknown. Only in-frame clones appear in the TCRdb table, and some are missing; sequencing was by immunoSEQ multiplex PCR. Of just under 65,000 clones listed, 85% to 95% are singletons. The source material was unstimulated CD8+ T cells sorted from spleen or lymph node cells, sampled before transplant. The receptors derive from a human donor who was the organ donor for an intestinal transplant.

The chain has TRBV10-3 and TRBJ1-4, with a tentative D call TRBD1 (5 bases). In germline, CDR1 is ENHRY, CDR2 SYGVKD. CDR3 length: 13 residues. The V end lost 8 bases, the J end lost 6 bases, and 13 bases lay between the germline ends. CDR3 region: CAIAGENDEKLFF. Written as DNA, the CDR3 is TGTGCCATCGCGGGGGAAAATGATGAAAAACTGTTTTTT.

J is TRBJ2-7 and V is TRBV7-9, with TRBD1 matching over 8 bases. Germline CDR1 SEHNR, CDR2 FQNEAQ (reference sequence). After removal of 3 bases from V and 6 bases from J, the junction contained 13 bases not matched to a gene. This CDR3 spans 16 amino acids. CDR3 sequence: CASSFPRSDRDGEQYF. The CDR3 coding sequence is TGTGCCAGCAGCTTCCCCCGGTCGGACAGGGACGGCGAGCAGTACTTC.

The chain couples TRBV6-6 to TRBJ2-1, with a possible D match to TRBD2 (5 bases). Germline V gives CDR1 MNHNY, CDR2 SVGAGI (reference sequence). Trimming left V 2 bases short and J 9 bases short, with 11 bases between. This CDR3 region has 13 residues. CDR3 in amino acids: CASSYTGLSEQFF. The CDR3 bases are TGTGCCAGCAGTTACACGGGATTGAGTGAGCAGTTCTTC.

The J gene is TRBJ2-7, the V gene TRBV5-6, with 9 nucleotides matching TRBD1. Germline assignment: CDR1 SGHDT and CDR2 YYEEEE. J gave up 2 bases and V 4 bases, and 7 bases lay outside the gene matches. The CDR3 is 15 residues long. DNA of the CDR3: TGTGCCAGCAGCGCGGCGGGGGACAGGGCCTACGAGCAGTACTTC. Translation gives CASSAAGDRAYEQYF.

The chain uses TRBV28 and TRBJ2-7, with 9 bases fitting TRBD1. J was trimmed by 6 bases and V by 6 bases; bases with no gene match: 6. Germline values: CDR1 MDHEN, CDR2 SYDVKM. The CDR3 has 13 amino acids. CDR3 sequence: CASRPTGGTEQYF. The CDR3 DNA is TGTGCCAGCAGACCGACAGGGGGAACCGAGCAGTACTTC.

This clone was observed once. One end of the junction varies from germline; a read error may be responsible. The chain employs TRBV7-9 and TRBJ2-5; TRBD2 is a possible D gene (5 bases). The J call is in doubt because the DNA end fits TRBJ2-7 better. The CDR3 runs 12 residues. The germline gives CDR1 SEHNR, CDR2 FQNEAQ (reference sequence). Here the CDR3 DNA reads TGTGCCAGCAGCCAGGACTCCCACGAGCAGTACTTC. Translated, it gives CASSQDSHEQYF.

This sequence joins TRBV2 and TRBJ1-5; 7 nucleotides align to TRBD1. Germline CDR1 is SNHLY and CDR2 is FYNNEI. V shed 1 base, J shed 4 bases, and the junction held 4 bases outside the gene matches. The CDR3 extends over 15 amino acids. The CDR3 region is CASSEDRGGNQPQHF. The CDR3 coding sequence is TGTGCCAGCAGTGAAGACAGGGGTGGAAATCAGCCCCAGCATTTT.

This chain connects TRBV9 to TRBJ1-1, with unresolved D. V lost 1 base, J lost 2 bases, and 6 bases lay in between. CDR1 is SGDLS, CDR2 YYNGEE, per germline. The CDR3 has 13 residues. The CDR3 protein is CASSVTANTEAFF. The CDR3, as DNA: TGTGCCAGCAGCGTAACAGCTAACACTGAAGCTTTCTTT.

Here the CDR3 DNA reads TGTGCCAGCAGTTTTTCGGGTCCGAATGAAAAACTGTTTTTT. Translation gives CASSFSGPNEKLFF. The chain is built from TRBV27 and TRBJ1-4; D is undetermined. CDR3 length equals 14 residues. V was cut by 3 bases and J by 5 bases, with 10 bases left in between. Germline CDR1 reads MNHEY; CDR2 reads SMNVEV (reference sequence).

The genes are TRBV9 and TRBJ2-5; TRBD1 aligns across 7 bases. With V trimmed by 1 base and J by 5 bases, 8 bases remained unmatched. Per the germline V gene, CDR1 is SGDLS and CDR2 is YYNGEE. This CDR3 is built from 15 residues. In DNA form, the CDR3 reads TGTGCCAGCAGCGTAAGAGACAGGGAGTATGAGACCCAGTACTTC. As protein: CASSVRDREYETQYF. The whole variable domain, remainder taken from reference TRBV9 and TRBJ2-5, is DSGVTQTPKHLITATGQRVTLRCSPRSGDLSVYWYQQSLDQGLQFLIQYYNGEERAKGNILERFSAQQFPDLHSELNLSSLELGDSALYFCASSVRDREYETQYFGPGTRLLVL.

The CDR3 sequence: CASSRSGSPFPEQFF. CDR3 DNA sequence: TGTGCCAGCAGCCGTAGCGGGAGCCCCTTCCCTGAGCAGTTCTTC. The chain is built from TRBV9 and TRBJ2-1; TRBD2 aligns across 9 bases. The CDR3 runs 15 residues. Trimming took 4 bases from V and 9 from J; bases not matched to a gene: 11. CDR1 is SGDLS and CDR2 is YYNGEE in the germline V gene. The full variable domain, rest sourced from reference TRBV9 and TRBJ2-1, is DSGVTQTPKHLITATGQRVTLRCSPRSGDLSVYWYQQSLDQGLQFLIQYYNGEERAKGNILERFSAQQFPDLHSELNLSSLELGDSALYFCASSRSGSPFPEQFFGPGTRLTVL.

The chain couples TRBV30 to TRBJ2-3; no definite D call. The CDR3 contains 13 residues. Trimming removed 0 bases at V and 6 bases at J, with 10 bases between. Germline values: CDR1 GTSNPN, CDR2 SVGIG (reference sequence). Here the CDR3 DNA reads TGTGCCTGGAGTGTCTCGGGTCAGGATACGCAGTATTTT. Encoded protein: CAWSVSGQDTQYF.

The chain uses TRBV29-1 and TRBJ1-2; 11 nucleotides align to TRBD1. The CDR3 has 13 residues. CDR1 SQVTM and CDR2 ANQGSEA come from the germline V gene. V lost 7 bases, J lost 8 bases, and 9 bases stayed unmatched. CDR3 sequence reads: CSARDRGNGGYTF. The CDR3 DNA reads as TGCAGCGCAAGGGACAGGGGGAACGGGGGCTACACCTTC.

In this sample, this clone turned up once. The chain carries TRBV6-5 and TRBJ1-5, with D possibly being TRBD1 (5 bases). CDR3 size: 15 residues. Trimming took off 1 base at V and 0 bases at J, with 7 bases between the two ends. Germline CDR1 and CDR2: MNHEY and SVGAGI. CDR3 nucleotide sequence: TGTGCCAGCAGTTACTGGCAGGGTAGCAATCAGCCCCAGCATTTT. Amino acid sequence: CASSYWQGSNQPQHF.

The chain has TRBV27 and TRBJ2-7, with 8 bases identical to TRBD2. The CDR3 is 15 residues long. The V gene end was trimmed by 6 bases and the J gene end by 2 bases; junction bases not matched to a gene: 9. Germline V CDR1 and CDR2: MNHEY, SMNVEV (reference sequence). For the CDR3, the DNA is TGTGCCAGCAGCACGAGCGGGAGCCCTACCTACGAGCAGTACTTC. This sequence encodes CASSTSGSPTYEQYF.

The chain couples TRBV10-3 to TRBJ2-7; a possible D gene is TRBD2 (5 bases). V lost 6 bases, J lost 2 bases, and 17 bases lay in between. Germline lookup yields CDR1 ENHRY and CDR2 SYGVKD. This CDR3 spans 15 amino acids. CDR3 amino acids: CAIRHWSSRAYEQYF. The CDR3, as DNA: TGTGCCATCAGGCATTGGTCTAGCCGCGCCTACGAGCAGTACTTC.

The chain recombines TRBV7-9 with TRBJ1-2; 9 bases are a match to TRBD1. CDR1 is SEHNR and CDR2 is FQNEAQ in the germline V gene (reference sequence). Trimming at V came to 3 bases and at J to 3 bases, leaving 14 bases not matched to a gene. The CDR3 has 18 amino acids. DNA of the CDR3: TGTGCCAGCAGCTTGACCTGGACAGGGGCTCCTAATCACTATGGCTACACCTTC. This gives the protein CASSLTWTGAPNHYGYTF. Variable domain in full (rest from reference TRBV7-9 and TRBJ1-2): DTGVSQNPRHKITKRGQNVTFRCDPISEHNRLYWYRQTLGQGPEFLTYFQNEAQLEKSRLLSDRFSAERPKGSFSTLEIQRTEQGDSAMYLCASSLTWTGAPNHYGYTFGSGTRLTVV.

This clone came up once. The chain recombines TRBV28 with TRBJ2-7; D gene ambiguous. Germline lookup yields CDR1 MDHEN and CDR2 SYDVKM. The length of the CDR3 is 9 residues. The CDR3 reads CASSTTPAV. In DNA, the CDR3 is TGTGCCAGCAGTACTACCCCCGCTGTC.

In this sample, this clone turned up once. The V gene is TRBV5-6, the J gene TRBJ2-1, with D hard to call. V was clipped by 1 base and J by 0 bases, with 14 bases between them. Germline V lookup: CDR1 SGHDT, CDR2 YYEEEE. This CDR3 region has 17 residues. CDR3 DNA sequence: TGTGCCAGCAGCTTGTTCCACGGCGGATCCTCCTACAATGAGCAGTTCTTC. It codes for CASSLFHGGSSYNEQFF.

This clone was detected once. CDR3 sequence: CASSQAPRGGDEQFF. Written as DNA, the CDR3 is TGCGCCAGCAGCCAAGCCCCCCGGGGGGGCGATGAGCAGTTCTTC. The chain recombines TRBV4-1 with TRBJ2-1; 8 positions agree with TRBD2. CDR1 is MGHRA, CDR2 YSYEKL, per germline. Trimming took 1 base from V and 8 from J; bases not matched to a gene: 7. The CDR3 covers 15 residues.

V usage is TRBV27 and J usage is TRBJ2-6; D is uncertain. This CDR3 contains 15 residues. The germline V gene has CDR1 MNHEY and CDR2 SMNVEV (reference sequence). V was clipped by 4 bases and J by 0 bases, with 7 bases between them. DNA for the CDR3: TGTGCCAGCAGTTCACAGCTCTCTGGGGCCAACGTCCTGACTTTC. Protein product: CASSSQLSGANVLTF.

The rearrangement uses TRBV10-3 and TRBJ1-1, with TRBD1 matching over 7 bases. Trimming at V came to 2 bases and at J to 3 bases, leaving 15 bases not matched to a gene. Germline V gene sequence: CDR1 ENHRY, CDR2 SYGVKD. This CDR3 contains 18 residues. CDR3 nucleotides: TGTGCCATCAGTGAGGACAGGGTCGAAGATCTAGCATACACTGAAGCTTTCTTT. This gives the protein CAISEDRVEDLAYTEAFF.

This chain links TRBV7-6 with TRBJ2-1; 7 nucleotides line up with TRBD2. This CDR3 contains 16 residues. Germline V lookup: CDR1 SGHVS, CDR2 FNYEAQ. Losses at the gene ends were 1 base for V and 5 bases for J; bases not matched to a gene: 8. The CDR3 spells CASSLDSPSGDNEQFF. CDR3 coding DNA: TGTGCCAGCAGCTTAGACTCTCCTAGCGGCGACAATGAGCAGTTCTTC.

CDR3 coding DNA: TGTGCCAGCAGTTTATGGGGACACTACAATCAGCCCCAGCATTTT. Its translation is CASSLWGHYNQPQHF. This sequence joins TRBV28 and TRBJ1-5, with a tentative D call TRBD1 (6 bases). CDR1 and CDR2 (germline): MDHEN, SYDVKM. The CDR3 is 15 amino acids. V lost 0 bases, J lost 3 bases, and 9 bases lay in between.

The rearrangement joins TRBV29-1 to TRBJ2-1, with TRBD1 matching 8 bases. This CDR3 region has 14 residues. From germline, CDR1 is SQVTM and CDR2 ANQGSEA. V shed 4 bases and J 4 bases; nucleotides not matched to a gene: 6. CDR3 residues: CSVASGTGYNEQFF. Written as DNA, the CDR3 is TGCAGCGTTGCGTCCGGGACAGGTTACAATGAGCAGTTCTTC.

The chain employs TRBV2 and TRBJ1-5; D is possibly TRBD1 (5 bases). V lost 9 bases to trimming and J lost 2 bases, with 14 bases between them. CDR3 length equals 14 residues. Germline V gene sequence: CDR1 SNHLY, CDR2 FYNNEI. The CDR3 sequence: CASTDIDGNQPQHF. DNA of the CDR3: TGTGCCAGTACGGACATTGACGGCAATCAGCCCCAGCATTTT.

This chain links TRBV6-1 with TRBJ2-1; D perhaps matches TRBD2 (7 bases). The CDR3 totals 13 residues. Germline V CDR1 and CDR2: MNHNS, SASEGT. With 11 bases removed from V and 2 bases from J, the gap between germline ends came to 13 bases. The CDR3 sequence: CAYQRDTYNEQFF. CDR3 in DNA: TGTGCCTACCAGCGGGACACCTACAATGAGCAGTTCTTC.

The CDR3 DNA reads TGTGCCAGCTCGCCCGGGACAGGGCCTTATGGCTACACCTTC. It is translated as CASSPGTGPYGYTF. The chain combines TRBV18 with TRBJ1-2, with 9 bases matching TRBD1. Germline V gene sequence: CDR1 KGHSH, CDR2 LQKENI. The CDR3 has 14 residues. V dropped 6 bases and J dropped 5; count of bases not matched to a gene: 7.

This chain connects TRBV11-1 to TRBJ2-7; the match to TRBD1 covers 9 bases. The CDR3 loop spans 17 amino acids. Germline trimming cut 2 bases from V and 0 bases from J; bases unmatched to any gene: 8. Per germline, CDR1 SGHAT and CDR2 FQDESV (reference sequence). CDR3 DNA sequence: TGTGCCAGCAGCTTATGGCCGGGGACAGGGAGCTCCTACGAGCAGTACTTC. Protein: CASSLWPGTGSSYEQYF.

CDR3 in DNA: TGTGCCAGCAGACAGATCCTCAATGAGCAGTTCTTC. Translating it yields CASRQILNEQFF. The V gene is TRBV27, the J gene TRBJ2-1; no firm D call. Germline CDR1 reads MNHEY; CDR2 reads SMNVEV (reference sequence). The CDR3 has 12 amino acids. V lost 6 bases and J 6 bases, leaving 9 bases between the germline ends.

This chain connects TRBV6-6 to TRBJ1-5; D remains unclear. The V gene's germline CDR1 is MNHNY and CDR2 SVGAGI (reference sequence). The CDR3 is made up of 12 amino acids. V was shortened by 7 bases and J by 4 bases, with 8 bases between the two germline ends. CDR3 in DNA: TGTGCCAGCACCGAGGGAAATCAGCCCCAGCATTTT. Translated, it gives CASTEGNQPQHF.